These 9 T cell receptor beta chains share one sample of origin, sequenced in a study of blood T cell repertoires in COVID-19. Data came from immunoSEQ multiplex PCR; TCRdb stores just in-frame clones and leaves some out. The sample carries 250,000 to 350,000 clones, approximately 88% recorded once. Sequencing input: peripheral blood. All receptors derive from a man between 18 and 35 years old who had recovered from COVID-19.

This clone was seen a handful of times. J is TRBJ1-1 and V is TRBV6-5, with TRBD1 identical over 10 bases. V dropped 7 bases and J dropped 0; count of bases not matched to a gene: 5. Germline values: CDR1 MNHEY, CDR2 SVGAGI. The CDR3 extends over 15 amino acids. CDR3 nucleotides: TGTGCCAGCACCGCGACAGGGGGCCTGAACACTGAAGCTTTCTTT. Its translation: CASTATGGLNTEAFF.

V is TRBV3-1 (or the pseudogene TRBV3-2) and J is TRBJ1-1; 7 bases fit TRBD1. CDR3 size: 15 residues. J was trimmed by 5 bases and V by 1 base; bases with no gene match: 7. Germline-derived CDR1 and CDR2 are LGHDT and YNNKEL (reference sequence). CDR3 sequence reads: CASSQGRGRWTEAFF. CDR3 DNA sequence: TGTGCCAGCAGCCAAGGGAGGGGGCGGTGGACTGAAGCTTTCTTT.

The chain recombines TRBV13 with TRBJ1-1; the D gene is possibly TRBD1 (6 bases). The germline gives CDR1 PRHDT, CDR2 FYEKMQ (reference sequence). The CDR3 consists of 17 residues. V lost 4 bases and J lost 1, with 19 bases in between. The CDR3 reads CASSSFGEDSANTEAFF. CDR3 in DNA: TGTGCCAGCAGCTCCTTCGGAGAGGACAGTGCGAACACTGAAGCTTTCTTT.

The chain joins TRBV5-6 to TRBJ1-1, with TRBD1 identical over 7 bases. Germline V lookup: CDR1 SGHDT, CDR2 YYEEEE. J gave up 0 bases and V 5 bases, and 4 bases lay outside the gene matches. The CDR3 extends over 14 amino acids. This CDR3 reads CASRRGQLNTEAFF. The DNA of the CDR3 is TGTGCCAGCAGGCGGGGACAGCTGAACACTGAAGCTTTCTTT.

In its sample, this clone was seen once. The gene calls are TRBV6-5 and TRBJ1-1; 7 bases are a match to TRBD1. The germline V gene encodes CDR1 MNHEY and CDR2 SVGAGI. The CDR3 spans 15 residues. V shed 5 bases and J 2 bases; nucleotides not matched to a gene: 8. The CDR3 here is CASSPLGQINTEAFF. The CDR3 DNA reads TGTGCCAGCAGTCCACTGGGACAGATCAACACTGAAGCTTTCTTT.

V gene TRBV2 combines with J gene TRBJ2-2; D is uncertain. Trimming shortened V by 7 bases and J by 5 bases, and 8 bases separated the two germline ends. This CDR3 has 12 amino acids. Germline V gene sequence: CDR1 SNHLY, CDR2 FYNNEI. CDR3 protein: CASNLRTGELFF. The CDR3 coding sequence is TGTGCCAGCAACCTTAGAACCGGGGAGCTGTTTTTT.

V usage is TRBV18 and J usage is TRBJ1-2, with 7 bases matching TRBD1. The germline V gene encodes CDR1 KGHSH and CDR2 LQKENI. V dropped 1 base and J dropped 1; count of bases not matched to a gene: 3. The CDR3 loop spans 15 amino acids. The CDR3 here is CASSPQGADNYGYTF. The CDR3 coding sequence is TGTGCCAGCTCACCACAGGGGGCTGATAACTATGGCTACACCTTC.

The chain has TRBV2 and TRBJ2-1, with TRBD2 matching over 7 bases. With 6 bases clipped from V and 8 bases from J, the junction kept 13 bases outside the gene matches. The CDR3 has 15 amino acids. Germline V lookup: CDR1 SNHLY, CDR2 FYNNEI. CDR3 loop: CASRLEAGRRDEQFF. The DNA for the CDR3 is TGTGCCAGCAGGTTAGAAGCGGGGCGTCGTGATGAGCAGTTCTTC.

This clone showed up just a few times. The CDR3 sequence is CASSFSGGSLEAFF. The CDR3 region has the DNA TGTGCCAGCAGCTTTTCAGGGGGGAGTCTCGAAGCTTTCTTT. The chain joins TRBV13 to TRBJ1-1; 7 bases fit TRBD1. The CDR3 contains 14 residues. Germline V CDR1 and CDR2: PRHDT, FYEKMQ (reference sequence). V dropped 3 bases and J dropped 8; count of bases not matched to a gene: 9.